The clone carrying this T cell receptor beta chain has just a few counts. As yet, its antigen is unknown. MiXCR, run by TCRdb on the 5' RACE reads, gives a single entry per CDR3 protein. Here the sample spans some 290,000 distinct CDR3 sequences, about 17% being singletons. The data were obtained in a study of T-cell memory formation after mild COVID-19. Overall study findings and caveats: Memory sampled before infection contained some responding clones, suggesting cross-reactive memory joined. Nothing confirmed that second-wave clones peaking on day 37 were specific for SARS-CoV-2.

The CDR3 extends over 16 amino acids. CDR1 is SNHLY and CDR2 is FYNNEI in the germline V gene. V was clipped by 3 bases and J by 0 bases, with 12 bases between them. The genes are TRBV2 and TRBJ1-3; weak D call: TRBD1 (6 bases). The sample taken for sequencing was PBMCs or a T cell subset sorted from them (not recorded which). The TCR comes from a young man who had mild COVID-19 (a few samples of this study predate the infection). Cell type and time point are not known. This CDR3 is CASSDARGYSGNTIYF. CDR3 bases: TGTGCCAGCAGTGATGCCAGGGGATACTCTGGAAACACCATATATTTT.